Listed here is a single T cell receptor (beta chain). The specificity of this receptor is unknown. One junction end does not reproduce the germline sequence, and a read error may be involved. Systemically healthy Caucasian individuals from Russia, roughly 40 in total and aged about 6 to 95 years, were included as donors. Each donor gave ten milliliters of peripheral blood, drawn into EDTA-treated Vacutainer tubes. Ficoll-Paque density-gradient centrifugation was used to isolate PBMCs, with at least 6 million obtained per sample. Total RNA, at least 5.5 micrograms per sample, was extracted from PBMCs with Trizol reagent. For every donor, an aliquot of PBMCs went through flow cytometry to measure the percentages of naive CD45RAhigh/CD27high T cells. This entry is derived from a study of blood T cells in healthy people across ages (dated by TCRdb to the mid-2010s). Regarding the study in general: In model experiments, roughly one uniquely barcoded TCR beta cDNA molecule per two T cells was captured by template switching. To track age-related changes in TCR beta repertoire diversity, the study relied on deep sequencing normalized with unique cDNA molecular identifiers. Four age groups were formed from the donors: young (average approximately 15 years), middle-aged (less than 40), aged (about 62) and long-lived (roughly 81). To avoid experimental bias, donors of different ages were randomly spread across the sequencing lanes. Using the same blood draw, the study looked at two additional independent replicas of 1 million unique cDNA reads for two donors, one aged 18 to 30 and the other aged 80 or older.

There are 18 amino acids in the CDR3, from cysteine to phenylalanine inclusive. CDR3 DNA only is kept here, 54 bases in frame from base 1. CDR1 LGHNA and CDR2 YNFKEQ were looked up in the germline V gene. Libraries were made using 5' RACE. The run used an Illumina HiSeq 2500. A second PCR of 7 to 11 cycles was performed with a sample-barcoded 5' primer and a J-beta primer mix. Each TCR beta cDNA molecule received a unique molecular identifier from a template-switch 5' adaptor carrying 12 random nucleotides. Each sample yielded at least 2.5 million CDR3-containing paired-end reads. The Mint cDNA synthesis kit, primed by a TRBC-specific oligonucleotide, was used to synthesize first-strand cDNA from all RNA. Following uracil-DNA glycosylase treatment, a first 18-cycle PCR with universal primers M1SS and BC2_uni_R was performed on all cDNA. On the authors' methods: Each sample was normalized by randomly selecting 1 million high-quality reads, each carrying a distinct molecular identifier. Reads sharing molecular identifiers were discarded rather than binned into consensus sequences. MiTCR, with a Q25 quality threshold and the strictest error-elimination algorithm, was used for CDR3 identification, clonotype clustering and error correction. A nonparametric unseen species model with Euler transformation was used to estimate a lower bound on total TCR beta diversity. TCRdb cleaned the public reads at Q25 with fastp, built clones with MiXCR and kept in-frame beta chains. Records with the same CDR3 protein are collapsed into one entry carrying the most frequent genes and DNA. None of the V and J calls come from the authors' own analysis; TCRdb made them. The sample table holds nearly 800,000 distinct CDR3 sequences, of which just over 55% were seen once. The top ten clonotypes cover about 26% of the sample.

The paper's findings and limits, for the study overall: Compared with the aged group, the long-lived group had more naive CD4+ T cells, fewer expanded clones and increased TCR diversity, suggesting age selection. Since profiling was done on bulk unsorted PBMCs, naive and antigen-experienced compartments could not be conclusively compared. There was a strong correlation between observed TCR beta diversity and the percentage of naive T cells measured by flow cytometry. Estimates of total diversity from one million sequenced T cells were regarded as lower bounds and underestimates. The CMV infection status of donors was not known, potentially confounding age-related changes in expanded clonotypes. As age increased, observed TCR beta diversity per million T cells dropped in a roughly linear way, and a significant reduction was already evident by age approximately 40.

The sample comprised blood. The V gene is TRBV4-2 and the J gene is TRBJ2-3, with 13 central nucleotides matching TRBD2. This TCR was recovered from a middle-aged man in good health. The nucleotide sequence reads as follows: TGTGCCGGCAGCTCTAAAAACATACTAGCGGGAGGGGGAGATACGCAGTATTTT. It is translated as CAGSSKNILAGGGDTQYF.